This passage covers 31 T cell receptor beta chains from one sample sequenced in a study of response to subunit inactivated influenza vaccine. TCRdb processed the RT-PCR reads anew with MiXCR; each CDR3 protein has one entry. The sample lists roughly 540,000 distinct CDR3 sequences; approximately 20% were seen once. These data were also reused for a study on T cells expressing NK-cell markers. That publication notes: In generating TCR beta cDNA, 5'RACE template switching with UMIs was used.

The sample consisted of CD4+ T cells sorted from PBMCs, taken approximately 13 days after vaccination. These receptors all come from a man over 45 who received an inactivated influenza vaccine.

V gene TRBV20-1 combines with J gene TRBJ2-1; 11 bases match TRBD2. Unmatched junction bases numbered 10, after V lost 5 bases and J lost 1 base. Germline V lookup: CDR1 DFQATT, CDR2 SNEGSKA (reference sequence). The CDR3 length is 17 residues. DNA of the CDR3: TGCAGTGCTCCGCCTGGCCTAGCGGGGGGATCCTACAATGAGCAGTTCTTC. Translated, it gives CSAPPGLAGGSYNEQFF.

This clonotype was counted ten times or more. This chain uses TRBV6-5 with TRBJ1-1, with D hard to call. Trimming took off 2 bases at V and 3 bases at J, with 7 bases between the two ends. The CDR3 loop spans 13 amino acids. Germline loops: CDR1 MNHEY, CDR2 SVGAGI. CDR3 protein: CASSYAGYTEAFF. DNA for the CDR3: TGTGCCAGCAGTTACGCGGGTTACACTGAAGCTTTCTTT.

The V and J genes are TRBV12-3 or TRBV12-4 and TRBJ1-2; D call uncertain. With 7 bases removed from V and 2 bases from J, the gap between germline ends came to 11 bases. The CDR3 has 13 residues. Here the CDR3 reads CASKLGKNYGYTF. For the CDR3, the DNA is TGTGCCAGCAAACTTGGGAAAAACTATGGCTACACCTTC.

This rearrangement joins TRBV12-3 or TRBV12-4 to TRBJ2-1, with 10 bases fitting TRBD2. The trim removed 6 bases at V and 7 bases at J, leaving 12 bases unmatched. The CDR3 extends over 16 amino acids. The CDR3 DNA sequence: TGTGCCAGCAGCCCCACCGGGACTAGCGTAAGGAATGAGCAGTTCTTC. Translated: CASSPTGTSVRNEQFF.

The chain uses TRBV3-1 and TRBJ2-2; 14 bases map to TRBD2. The V and J ends lost 2 bases and 14 bases, in that order; junction bases with no gene match: 7. The CDR3 contains 15 residues. CDR1 LGHDT and CDR2 YNNKEL come from the germline V gene (reference sequence). CDR3 coding DNA: TGTGCCAGCAGCCAAACCGGGACTAGCGGGAGAGGACTGTTTTTT. Its protein is CASSQTGTSGRGLFF.

The chain is built from TRBV29-1 and TRBJ2-7; D may be TRBD1 (5 bases). This CDR3 region has 12 residues. Trimming removed 4 bases from V and 2 bases from J, with 9 bases in between. The V gene's germline CDR1 is SQVTM and CDR2 ANQGSEA. Here the CDR3 reads CSVVQGTYEQYF. For the CDR3, the DNA is TGCAGCGTTGTTCAGGGCACCTACGAGCAGTACTTC.

This clonotype has ten or more counts. The V call is TRBV20-1, the J call TRBJ2-7; possibly TRBD1 or TRBD2 for D (5 bases each). This CDR3 has 13 residues. Trimming pared 5 bases from V and 7 bases from J, leaving 18 bases between. The V gene's germline CDR1 is DFQATT and CDR2 SNEGSKA (reference sequence). CDR3 loop: CSAVRAGWGEQYF. In DNA, the CDR3 is TGCAGTGCTGTCCGGGCCGGCTGGGGGGAGCAGTACTTC.

This clonotype was detected a few times. The DNA for the CDR3 is TGTGCCAGCAGTTTGAGTGGACCGGGAGACAATTCACCCCTCCACTTT. This sequence encodes CASSLSGPGDNSPLHF. The chain joins TRBV12-3 or TRBV12-4 to TRBJ1-6; D not certain. Trimming cost V 3 bases and J 7 bases, with 16 bases left between them. The CDR3 has 16 amino acids.

V and J are TRBV20-1 and TRBJ1-2; D possibly corresponds to TRBD1 (6 bases). Germline CDR1 DFQATT, CDR2 SNEGSKA (reference sequence). The CDR3 contains 12 residues. Trimming removed 5 bases at V and 6 bases at J, with 13 bases between. CDR3 protein: CSAYRDPNGYTF. Written as DNA, the CDR3 is TGCAGTGCTTACAGGGATCCCAATGGCTACACCTTC.

To note about this clonotype: A read error may account for a junction end that differs from germline. This chain connects TRBV7-7 to TRBJ2-3; D might be TRBD1 or TRBD2, each matching 5 bases. Germline V gene data show CDR1 as SSHAT and CDR2 as FNYEAQ (reference sequence). The CDR3 covers 16 residues. The CDR3 nucleotides read TGTGCTAGCAGCCCGATATCCGGGACGCCCGGAGGAACGCAGTATTTT. It yields the protein CASSPISGTPGGTQYF.

This clonotype was found a few times. The chain links TRBV6-4 to TRBJ2-7, with D possibly matching TRBD1 (5 bases). V lost 6 bases to trimming and J lost 7 bases, with 16 bases between them. The CDR3 is 13 amino acids. Germline V gene lookup returns CDR1 MRHNA and CDR2 SNTAGT. CDR3 coding DNA: TGTGCCAGCAGGAAACCCACCTCAGGGGAGCAGTACTTC. Protein: CASRKPTSGEQYF.

This clonotype was counted a few times. The chain has TRBV12-3 or TRBV12-4 and TRBJ1-2; no firm D call. The CDR3 spans 12 residues. The germline V and J ends were trimmed by 1 base and 7 bases, with 7 bases remaining between them. This chain's CDR3 is CASSLVPAGYTF. CDR3 sequence (DNA): TGTGCCAGCAGTTTAGTCCCGGCTGGCTACACCTTC.

The gene calls are TRBV12-3 or TRBV12-4 and TRBJ1-2; maybe TRBD1 (6 bases). The CDR3 has 14 amino acids. V was clipped by 4 bases and J by 2 bases, with 11 bases between them. The CDR3 DNA is TGTGCCAGCAGTTCAACGACAGGAAACTATGGCTACACCTTC. It codes for CASSSTTGNYGYTF.

The gene calls are TRBV2 and TRBJ1-1; no clear D. CDR3 length: 19 amino acids. Deletions cut 0 bases from V and 1 base from J, with 21 bases between. Per the germline V gene, CDR1 is SNHLY and CDR2 is FYNNEI. The CDR3 sequence is CASSEALLGPGRWNTEAFF. The CDR3 nucleotides are TGTGCCAGCAGTGAAGCGCTTCTAGGTCCTGGACGGTGGAACACTGAAGCTTTCTTT.

The V call is TRBV4-3, the J call TRBJ2-4, with 8 positions matching TRBD2. This CDR3 comprises 16 residues. Trimming removed 4 bases from V and 7 bases from J; junction bases left unmatched: 12. The germline V gene has CDR1 LGHNA and CDR2 YSLEER. This chain's CDR3 is CASSPTSGGGMNIQYF. The CDR3 DNA sequence: TGCGCCAGCAGCCCTACTAGCGGTGGGGGGATGAACATTCAGTACTTC.

The V and J genes are TRBV9 and TRBJ2-3; D is possibly TRBD1 (5 bases). V lost 1 base and J 0 bases, leaving 12 bases between the germline ends. The length of the CDR3 is 16 residues. The germline CDR1 and CDR2 sequences are SGDLS and YYNGEE. CDR3 coding DNA: TGTGCCAGCAGCGTAAGGGGTTTTTCTAGCACAGATACGCAGTATTTT. It is translated as CASSVRGFSSTDTQYF.

This clonotype was seen a handful of times. CDR3 protein: CASSSTAGELETQYF. Here the CDR3 DNA reads TGTGCCAGCAGTTCCACAGCGGGGGAGTTAGAGACCCAGTACTTC. The genes are TRBV12-3 or TRBV12-4 and TRBJ2-5, with TRBD2 identical over 8 bases. With 4 bases clipped from V and 4 bases from J, the junction kept 8 bases outside the gene matches. The CDR3 has 15 amino acids.

The chain has TRBV5-4 and TRBJ2-1; D perhaps matches TRBD2 (6 bases). CDR1 and CDR2 (germline): SGHNT, YYREEE (reference sequence). There are 15 residues in the CDR3. The V end lost 3 bases, the J end lost 0 bases, and 10 bases lay between the germline ends. For the CDR3, the DNA is TGTGCCAGCAGCTCCCCGGGAGTCTCCTACAATGAGCAGTTCTTC. Protein sequence: CASSSPGVSYNEQFF.

The chain joins TRBV10-3 to TRBJ2-5; 7 positions match TRBD1. Germline trimming cut 7 bases from V and 1 base from J; bases unmatched to any gene: 6. The CDR3 is 14 amino acids. Germline CDR1 is ENHRY and CDR2 is SYGVKD. Here the CDR3 reads CAIKMTGSQETQYF. The CDR3 DNA reads as TGTGCCATCAAGATGACAGGGTCCCAAGAGACCCAGTACTTC.

This clonotype was seen only a few times. This chain's CDR3 is CSARLGGPSYTQYF. Written as DNA, the CDR3 is TGCAGTGCTAGACTAGGCGGGCCTTCCTATACGCAGTATTTT. The chain links TRBV20-1 to TRBJ2-3; tentative D call: TRBD2 (5 bases). The V end was cut by 2 bases, the J end by 7 bases, with 16 bases between. The CDR3 consists of 14 residues. Germline-derived CDR1 and CDR2 are DFQATT and SNEGSKA (reference sequence).

This clonotype was counted ten times or more. The chain is built from TRBV5-1 and TRBJ2-5, with D perhaps TRBD1 or TRBD2 (6 bases each). V was shortened by 4 bases and J by 4 bases, with 26 bases between the two germline ends. This CDR3 has 18 residues. Germline V gene sequence: CDR1 SGHRS, CDR2 YFSETQ. The CDR3: CASSEPLKRDGGGETQYF. The CDR3 DNA reads as TGCGCCAGCAGCGAACCCCTTAAACGGGACGGAGGGGGAGAGACCCAGTACTTC.

The CDR3 DNA follows: TGTGCCAGCAGCTTAGGCGGGGGGCCCTACTACGAGCAGTACTTC. Protein product: CASSLGGGPYYEQYF. The V gene is TRBV7-2, the J gene TRBJ2-7; 8 positions match TRBD2. Germline V gives CDR1 SGHTA, CDR2 FQGNSA. V lost 1 base to trimming and J lost 3 bases; unmatched junction nucleotides: 5. The CDR3 runs to 15 residues.

V is TRBV9 and J is TRBJ2-1; 15 bases are a match to TRBD2. The length of the CDR3 is 15 residues. Unmatched junction bases numbered 2, after V lost 3 bases and J lost 7 bases. Germline V CDR1 and CDR2: SGDLS, YYNGEE. The CDR3 DNA reads as TGTGCCAGCAGCGCAGGGACTAGCGGGAGGAATGAGCAGTTCTTC. This gives the protein CASSAGTSGRNEQFF.

This clonotype was seen more than once but under ten times. The V call is TRBV29-1, the J call TRBJ2-1; a weak D match, TRBD2 (6 bases). Deletions cut 4 bases from V and 8 bases from J, with 21 bases between. Per germline, CDR1 SQVTM and CDR2 ANQGSEA. The length of the CDR3 is 15 residues. The CDR3 DNA follows: TGCAGCGTTGGATCGGGACTGGGGCTTTTTGATGAGCAGTTCTTC. Translating gives CSVGSGLGLFDEQFF.

The V and J genes are TRBV4-1 and TRBJ1-2; TRBD1 matches 7 bases. J lost 4 bases, V lost 4 bases, and 6 bases had no gene match. The V gene's germline CDR1 is MGHRA and CDR2 YSYEKL. This CDR3 region has 14 residues. The DNA of the CDR3 is TGCGCCAGCAGCCCTCGACAGGGTACCTATGGCTACACCTTC. Amino acid sequence: CASSPRQGTYGYTF.

The CDR3: CASRAGPANTGELFF. CDR3 nucleotide sequence: TGTGCCAGCAGGGCAGGACCTGCGAACACCGGGGAGCTGTTTTTT. V and J are TRBV27 and TRBJ2-2, with unresolved D. The CDR3 is made up of 15 amino acids. Germline lookup yields CDR1 MNHEY and CDR2 SMNVEV (reference sequence). V was clipped by 6 bases and J by 0 bases, with 11 bases between them.

This clonotype was counted between two and nine times. V gene TRBV20-1 combines with J gene TRBJ2-1; 11 positions agree with TRBD2. Germline CDR1 and CDR2: DFQATT and SNEGSKA (reference sequence). The CDR3 runs 14 residues. The trim removed 5 bases at V and 8 bases at J, leaving 8 bases unmatched. The CDR3 here is CSASLAGDPHEQFF. In nucleotides, the CDR3 is TGCAGTGCTTCACTAGCGGGAGATCCCCATGAGCAGTTCTTC.

V is TRBV20-1 and J is TRBJ2-5; 9 bases are a match to TRBD1. CDR1 DFQATT and CDR2 SNEGSKA come from the germline V gene (reference sequence). The J segment lost 5 bases and the V segment lost 6 bases, leaving 7 bases of the junction unmatched. The CDR3 has 13 residues. CDR3 coding DNA: TGCAGTGCAAAAACAGGGGGCGCGGAGACCCAGTACTTC. As protein: CSAKTGGAETQYF.

V usage is TRBV7-2 and J usage is TRBJ2-7, with 10 bases fitting TRBD2. V lost 1 base, J lost 6 bases, and 6 bases stayed unmatched. Looked up from germline, CDR1 is SGHTA and CDR2 is FQGNSA. This CDR3 has 15 residues. CDR3 amino acids: CASSLVPSGGGEQYF. The CDR3 region has the DNA TGTGCCAGCAGCTTAGTGCCTAGCGGGGGAGGCGAGCAGTACTTC.

The chain combines TRBV4-2 with TRBJ1-3; no firm D call. V was cut by 1 base and J by 0 bases, with 7 bases left in between. Germline values: CDR1 LGHNA, CDR2 YNFKEQ. CDR3 length equals 15 residues. The CDR3 nucleotides read TGTGCCAGCAGCCAAGCTGGCTACTCTGGAAACACCATATATTTT. Its protein is CASSQAGYSGNTIYF.

This chain connects TRBV30 to TRBJ2-1, with 7 bases identical to TRBD2. V lost 0 bases and J lost 3; bases outside the gene matches: 8. This CDR3 is 16 amino acids long. Per the germline V gene, CDR1 is GTSNPN and CDR2 is SVGIG (reference sequence). The chain's CDR3 is CAWSVSASGIYNEQFF. The CDR3 region has the DNA TGTGCCTGGAGTGTATCGGCTAGCGGAATCTACAATGAGCAGTTCTTC.